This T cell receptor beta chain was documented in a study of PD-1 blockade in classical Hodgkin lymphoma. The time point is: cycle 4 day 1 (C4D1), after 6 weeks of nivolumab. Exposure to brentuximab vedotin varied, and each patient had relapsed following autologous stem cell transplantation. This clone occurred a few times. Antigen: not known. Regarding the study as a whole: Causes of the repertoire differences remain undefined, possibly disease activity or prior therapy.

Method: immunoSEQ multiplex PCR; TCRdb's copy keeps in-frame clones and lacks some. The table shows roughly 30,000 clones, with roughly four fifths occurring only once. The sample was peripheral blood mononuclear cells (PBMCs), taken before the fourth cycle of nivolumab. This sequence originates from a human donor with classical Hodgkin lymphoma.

CDR3: CAISFRRENTEAFF. CDR3 DNA: TGTGCCATCAGTTTCAGACGGGAAAACACTGAAGCTTTCTTT. The chain uses TRBV10-3 and TRBJ1-1; unclear D gene. V dropped 5 bases and J dropped 2 bases, with 12 bases sitting between them. The CDR3 loop spans 14 amino acids. CDR1 and CDR2 (germline): ENHRY, SYGVKD.